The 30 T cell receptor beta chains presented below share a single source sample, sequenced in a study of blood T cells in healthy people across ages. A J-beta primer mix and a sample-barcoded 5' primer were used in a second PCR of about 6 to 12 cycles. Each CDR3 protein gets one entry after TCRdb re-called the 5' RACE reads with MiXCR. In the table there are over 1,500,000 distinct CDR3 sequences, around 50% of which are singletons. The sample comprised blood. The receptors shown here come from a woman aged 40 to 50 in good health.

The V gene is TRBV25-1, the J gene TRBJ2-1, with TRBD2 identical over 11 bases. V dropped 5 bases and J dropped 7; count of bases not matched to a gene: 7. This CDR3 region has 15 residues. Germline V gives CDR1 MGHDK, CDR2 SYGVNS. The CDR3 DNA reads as TGTGCCAGCAGTCCCCTTCCTAGCGGGGGGAATGAGCAGTTCTTC. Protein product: CASSPLPSGGNEQFF.

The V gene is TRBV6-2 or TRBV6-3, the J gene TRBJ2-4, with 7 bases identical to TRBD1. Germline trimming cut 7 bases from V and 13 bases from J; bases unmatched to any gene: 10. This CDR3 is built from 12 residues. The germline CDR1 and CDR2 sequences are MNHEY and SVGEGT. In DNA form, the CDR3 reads TGTGCCAGCAAGAGATCAGGGGGAGAGCAGTACTTC. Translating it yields CASKRSGGEQYF.

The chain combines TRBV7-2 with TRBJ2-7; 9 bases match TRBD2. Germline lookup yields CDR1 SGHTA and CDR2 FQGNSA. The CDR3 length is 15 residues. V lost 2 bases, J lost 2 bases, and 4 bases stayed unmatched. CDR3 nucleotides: TGTGCCAGCAGCTTAAGGACTAGCGCTACCTACGAGCAGTACTTC. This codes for CASSLRTSATYEQYF.

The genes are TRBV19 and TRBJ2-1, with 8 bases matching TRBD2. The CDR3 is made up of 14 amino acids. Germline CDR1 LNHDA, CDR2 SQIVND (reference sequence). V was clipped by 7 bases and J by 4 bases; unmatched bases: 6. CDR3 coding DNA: TGTGCCAGTACGGGGGGGCTGGGATACAATGAGCAGTTCTTC. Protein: CASTGGLGYNEQFF.

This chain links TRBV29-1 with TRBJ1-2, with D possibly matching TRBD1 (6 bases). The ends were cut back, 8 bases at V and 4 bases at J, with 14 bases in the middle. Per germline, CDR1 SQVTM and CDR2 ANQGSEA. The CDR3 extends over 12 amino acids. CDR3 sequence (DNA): TGCAGCAGGACAGTTCTACGCTATGGCTACACCTTC. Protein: CSRTVLRYGYTF.

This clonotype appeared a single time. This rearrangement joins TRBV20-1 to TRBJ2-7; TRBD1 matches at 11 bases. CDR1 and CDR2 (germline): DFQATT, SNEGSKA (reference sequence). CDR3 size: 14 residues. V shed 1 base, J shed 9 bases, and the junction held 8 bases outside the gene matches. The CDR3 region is CSARAGTGGCAQYF. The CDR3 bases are TGCAGTGCTAGAGCTGGGACAGGGGGGTGCGCGCAGTACTTC.

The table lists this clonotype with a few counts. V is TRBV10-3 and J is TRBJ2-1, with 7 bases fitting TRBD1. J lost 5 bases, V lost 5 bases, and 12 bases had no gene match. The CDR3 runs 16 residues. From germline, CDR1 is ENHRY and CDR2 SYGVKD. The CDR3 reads CAISPTGTPYNNEQFF. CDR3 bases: TGTGCCATCAGTCCGACAGGGACCCCCTACAACAATGAGCAGTTCTTC.

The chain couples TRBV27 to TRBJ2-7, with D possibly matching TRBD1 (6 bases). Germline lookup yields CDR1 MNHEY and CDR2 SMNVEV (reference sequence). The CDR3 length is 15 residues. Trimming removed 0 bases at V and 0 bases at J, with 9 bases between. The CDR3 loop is CASSLSEDSSYEQYF. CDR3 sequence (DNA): TGTGCCAGCAGTTTATCGGAGGACAGCTCCTACGAGCAGTACTTC.

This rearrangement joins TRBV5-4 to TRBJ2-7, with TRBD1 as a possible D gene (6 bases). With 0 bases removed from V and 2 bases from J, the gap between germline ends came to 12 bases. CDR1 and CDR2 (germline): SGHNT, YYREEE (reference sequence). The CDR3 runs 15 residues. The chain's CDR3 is CASSLAQGSPYEQYF. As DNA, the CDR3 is TGTGCCAGCAGCTTGGCACAGGGATCCCCCTACGAGCAGTACTTC.

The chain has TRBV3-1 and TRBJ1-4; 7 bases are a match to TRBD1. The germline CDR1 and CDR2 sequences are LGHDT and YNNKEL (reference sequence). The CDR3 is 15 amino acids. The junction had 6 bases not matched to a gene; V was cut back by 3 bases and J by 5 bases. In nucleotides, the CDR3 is TGTGCCAGCAGCCAGGGCGGGACAGTAAATGAAAAACTGTTTTTT. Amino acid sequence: CASSQGGTVNEKLFF.

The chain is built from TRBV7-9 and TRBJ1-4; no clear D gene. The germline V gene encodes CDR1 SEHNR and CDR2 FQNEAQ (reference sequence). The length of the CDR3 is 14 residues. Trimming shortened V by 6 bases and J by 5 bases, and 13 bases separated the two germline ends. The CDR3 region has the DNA TGTGCCAGCAGTCAAAGCGGCCCCAATGAAAAACTGTTTTTT. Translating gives CASSQSGPNEKLFF.

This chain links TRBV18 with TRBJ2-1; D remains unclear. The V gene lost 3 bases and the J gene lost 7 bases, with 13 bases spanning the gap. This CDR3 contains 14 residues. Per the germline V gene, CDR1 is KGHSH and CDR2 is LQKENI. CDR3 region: CASSPQSSGNEQFF. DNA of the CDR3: TGTGCCAGCTCACCGCAATCTTCTGGGAATGAGCAGTTCTTC.

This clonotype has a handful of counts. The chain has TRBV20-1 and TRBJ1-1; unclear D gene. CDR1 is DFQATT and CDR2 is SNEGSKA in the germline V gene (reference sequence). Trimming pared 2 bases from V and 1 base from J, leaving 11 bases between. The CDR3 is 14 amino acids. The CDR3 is CSARIATENTEAFF. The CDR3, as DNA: TGCAGTGCTAGAATTGCTACAGAGAACACTGAAGCTTTCTTT.

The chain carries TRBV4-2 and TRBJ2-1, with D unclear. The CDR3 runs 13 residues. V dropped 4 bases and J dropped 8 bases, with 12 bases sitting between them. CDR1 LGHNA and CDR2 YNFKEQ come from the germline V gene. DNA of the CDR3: TGTGCCAGCAGCCCCGGCCCCAGGCATGAGCAGTTCTTC. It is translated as CASSPGPRHEQFF.

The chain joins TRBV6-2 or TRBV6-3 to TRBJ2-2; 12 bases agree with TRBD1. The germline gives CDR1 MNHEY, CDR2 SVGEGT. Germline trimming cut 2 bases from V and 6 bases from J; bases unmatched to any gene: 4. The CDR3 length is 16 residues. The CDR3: CASSYPGTGGPGELFF. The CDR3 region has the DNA TGTGCCAGCAGTTACCCCGGGACAGGGGGCCCCGGGGAGCTGTTTTTT.

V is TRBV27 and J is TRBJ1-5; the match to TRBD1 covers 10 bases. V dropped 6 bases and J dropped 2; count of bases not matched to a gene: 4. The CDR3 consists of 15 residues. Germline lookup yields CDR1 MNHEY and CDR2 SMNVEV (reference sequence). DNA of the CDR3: TGTGCCAGCAGGGACAGGGGGTTGGGCAATCAGCCCCAGCATTTT. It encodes CASRDRGLGNQPQHF.

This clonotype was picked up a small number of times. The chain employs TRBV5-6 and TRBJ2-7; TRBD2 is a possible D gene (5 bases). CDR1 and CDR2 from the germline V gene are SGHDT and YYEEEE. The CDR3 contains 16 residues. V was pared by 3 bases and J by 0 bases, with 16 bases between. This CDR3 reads CASSSTTSSVSYEQYF. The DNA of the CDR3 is TGTGCCAGCAGCTCCACCACGAGTAGCGTCTCCTACGAGCAGTACTTC.

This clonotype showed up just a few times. Here the CDR3 reads CASSSRDGIYEQYF. Written as DNA, the CDR3 is TGTGCCAGCAGCTCCAGGGACGGGATCTACGAGCAGTACTTC. V and J are TRBV7-2 and TRBJ2-7; D tentatively reads TRBD1 or TRBD2 (5 bases each). The CDR3 length is 14 residues. Germline V gene sequence: CDR1 SGHTA, CDR2 FQGNSA. V lost 4 bases and J 3 bases, leaving 13 bases between the germline ends.

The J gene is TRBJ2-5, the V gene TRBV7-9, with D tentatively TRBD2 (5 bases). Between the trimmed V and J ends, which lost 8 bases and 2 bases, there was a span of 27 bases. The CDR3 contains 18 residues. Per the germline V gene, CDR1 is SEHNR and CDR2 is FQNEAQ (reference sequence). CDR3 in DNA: TGTGCCAGCGATCGGGAAATTGGAACGGCAGGCCCTCAAGAGACCCAGTACTTC. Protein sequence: CASDREIGTAGPQETQYF.

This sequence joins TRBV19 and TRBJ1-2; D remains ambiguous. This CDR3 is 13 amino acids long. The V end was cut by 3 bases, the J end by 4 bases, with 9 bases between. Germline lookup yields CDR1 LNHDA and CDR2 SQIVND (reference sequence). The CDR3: CASSISTSYGYTF. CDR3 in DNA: TGTGCCAGTAGTATCTCGACAAGCTATGGCTACACCTTC. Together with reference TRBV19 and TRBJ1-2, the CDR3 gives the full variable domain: DGGITQSPKYLFRKEGQNVTLSCEQNLNHDAMYWYRQDPGQGLRLIYYSQIVNDFQKGDIAEGYSVSREKKESFPLTVTSAQKNPTAFYLCASSISTSYGYTFGSGTRLTVV.

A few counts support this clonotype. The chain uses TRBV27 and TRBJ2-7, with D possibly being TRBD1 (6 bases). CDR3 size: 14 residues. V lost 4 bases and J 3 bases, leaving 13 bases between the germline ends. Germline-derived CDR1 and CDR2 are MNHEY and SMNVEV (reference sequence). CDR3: CASSYRDINYEQYF. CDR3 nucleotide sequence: TGTGCCAGCAGTTACCGGGACATCAACTACGAGCAGTACTTC.

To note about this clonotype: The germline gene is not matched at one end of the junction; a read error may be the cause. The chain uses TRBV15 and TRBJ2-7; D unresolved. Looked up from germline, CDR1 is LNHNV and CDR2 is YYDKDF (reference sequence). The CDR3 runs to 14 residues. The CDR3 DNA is TGTGCCACCAGCCGAGAGCTTCCCTCCTACGAGCAGTACTTC. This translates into CATSRELPSYEQYF.

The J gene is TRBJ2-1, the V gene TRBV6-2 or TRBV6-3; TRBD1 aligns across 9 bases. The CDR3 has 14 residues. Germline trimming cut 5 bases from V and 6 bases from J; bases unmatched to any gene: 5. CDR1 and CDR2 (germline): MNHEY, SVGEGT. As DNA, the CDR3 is TGTGCCAGCAGTGCGGGACAGGGAGTCAATGAGCAGTTCTTC. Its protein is CASSAGQGVNEQFF.

CDR3 sequence: CASSPAGTSGRNEQFF. CDR3 nucleotides: TGCGCCAGCAGCCCTGCCGGGACTAGCGGGAGGAATGAGCAGTTCTTC. The chain combines TRBV5-1 with TRBJ2-1; 15 nucleotides line up with TRBD2. The CDR3 totals 16 residues. Germline V lookup: CDR1 SGHRS, CDR2 YFSETQ. V was pared by 4 bases and J by 7 bases, with 6 bases of the junction left unmatched. The whole variable domain, remainder taken from reference TRBV5-1 and TRBJ2-1, is KAGVTQTPRYLIKTRGQQVTLSCSPISGHRSVSWYQQTPGQGLQFLFEYFSETQRNKGNFPGRFSGRQFSNSRSEMNVSTLELGDSALYLCASSPAGTSGRNEQFFGPGTRLTVL.

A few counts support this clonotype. The CDR3 DNA is TGTGCCAGCAGCCAAGATCGGATTACCTACGAGCAGTACTTC. This codes for CASSQDRITYEQYF. This chain joins TRBV3-1 and TRBJ2-4; D is undetermined. The DNA end favors TRBJ2-7, so the J call may be wrong. Germline V gene lookup returns CDR1 LGHDT and CDR2 YNNKEL (reference sequence). CDR3 size: 14 residues.

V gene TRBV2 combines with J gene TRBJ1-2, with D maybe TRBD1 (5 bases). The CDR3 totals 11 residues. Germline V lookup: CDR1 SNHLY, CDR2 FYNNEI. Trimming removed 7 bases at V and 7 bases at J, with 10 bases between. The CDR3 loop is CASTDSGGYTF. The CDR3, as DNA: TGTGCCAGCACTGACAGCGGTGGCTACACCTTC. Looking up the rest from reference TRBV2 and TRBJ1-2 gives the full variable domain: EPEVTQTPSHQVTQMGQEVILRCVPISNHLYFYWYRQILGQKVEFLVSFYNNEISEKSEIFDDQFSVERPDGSNFTLKIRSTKLEDSAMYFCASTDSGGYTFGSGTRLTVV.

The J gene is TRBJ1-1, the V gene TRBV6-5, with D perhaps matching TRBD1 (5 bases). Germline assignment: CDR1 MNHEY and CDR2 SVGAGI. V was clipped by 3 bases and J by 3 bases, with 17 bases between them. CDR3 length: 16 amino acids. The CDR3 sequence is CASSYTSPKGYTEAFF. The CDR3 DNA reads TGTGCCAGCAGTTATACGTCGCCTAAGGGGTACACTGAAGCTTTCTTT.

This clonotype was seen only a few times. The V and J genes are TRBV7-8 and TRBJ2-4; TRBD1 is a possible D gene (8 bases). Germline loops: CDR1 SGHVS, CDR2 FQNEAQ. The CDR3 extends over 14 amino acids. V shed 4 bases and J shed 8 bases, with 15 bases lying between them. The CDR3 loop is CASSSRQGRDIQYF. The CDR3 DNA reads TGTGCCAGCAGCTCGCGACAGGGGAGGGACATTCAGTACTTC.

The CDR3 reads CSASSPGQGKRQPQHF. In nucleotides, the CDR3 is TGCAGTGCTAGTTCCCCGGGACAGGGAAAGCGGCAGCCCCAGCATTTT. The rearrangement uses TRBV20-1 and TRBJ1-5; 9 bases are shared with TRBD1. J lost 7 bases, V lost 3 bases, and 13 bases had no gene match. Germline values: CDR1 DFQATT, CDR2 SNEGSKA (reference sequence). CDR3 size: 16 residues.

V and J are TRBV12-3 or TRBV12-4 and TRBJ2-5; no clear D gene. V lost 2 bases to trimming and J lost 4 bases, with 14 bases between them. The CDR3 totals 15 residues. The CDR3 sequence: CASSLLPSWGETQYF. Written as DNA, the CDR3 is TGTGCCAGCAGTTTACTCCCCTCGTGGGGAGAGACCCAGTACTTC.